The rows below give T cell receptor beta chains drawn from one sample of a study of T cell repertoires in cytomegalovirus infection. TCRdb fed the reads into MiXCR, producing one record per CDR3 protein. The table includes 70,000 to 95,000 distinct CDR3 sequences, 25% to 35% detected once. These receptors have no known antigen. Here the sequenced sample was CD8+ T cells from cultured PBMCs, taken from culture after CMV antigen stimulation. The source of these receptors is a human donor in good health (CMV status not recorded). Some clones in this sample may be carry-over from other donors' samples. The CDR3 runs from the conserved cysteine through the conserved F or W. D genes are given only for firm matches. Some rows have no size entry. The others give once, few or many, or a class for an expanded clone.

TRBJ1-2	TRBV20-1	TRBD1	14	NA	TGCAGTGCTAGAAACCGGGACAGCGACTATGGCTACACCTTC	CSARNRDSDYGYTF
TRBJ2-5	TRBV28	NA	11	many	TGTGCCAGCACCCCCGGGGAGACCCAGTACTTC	CASTPGETQYF
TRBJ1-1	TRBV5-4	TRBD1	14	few	TGTGCCAGCAGCTTAACAGGGGGGAAGACTGAAGCTTTCTTT	CASSLTGGKTEAFF
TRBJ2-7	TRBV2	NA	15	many	TGTGCCAGCAGTGAACCGAGGGGGGACTTGTACGAGCAGTACTTC	CASSEPRGDLYEQYF
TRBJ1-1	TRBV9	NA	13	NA	TGTACCAGCAGCGTAGACGCTAACACTGAAGCTTTCTTT	CTSSVDANTEAFF
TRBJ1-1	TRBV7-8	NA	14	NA	TGTGCCAGCAGCGTACGCTGGAGGAACACTGAAGCTTTCTTT	CASSVRWRNTEAFF
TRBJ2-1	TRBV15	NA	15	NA	TGTGCCACCAGCAGTTTAGCGGATTCCTACAATGAGCAGTTCTTC	CATSSLADSYNEQFF
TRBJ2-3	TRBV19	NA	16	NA	TGTGCCAGTAGTAATGGAGCGTTTACTAGCACAGATACGCAGTATTTT	CASSNGAFTSTDTQYF
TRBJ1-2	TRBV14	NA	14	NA	TGTGCCAGCAGCCAACGGGGGATAAACTATGGCTACACCTTC	CASSQRGINYGYTF
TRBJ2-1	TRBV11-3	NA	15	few	TGTGCCAGCAGCCCACGGACAAATTCCCTCAATGAGCAGTTCTTC	CASSPRTNSLNEQFF
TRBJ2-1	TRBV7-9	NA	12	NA	TGTGCCAGCAGCTTAGATCCGGGAAATCGGTTCTTC	CASSLDPGNRFF
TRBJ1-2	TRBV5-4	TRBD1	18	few	TGTGCCAGCAGCCGTGACAGGGGCCCGGCAAGGAGAGACTATGGCTACACCTTC	CASSRDRGPARRDYGYTF
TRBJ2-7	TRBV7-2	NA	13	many	TGTGCCAGCAGCTTCGGCAGGCAAGGCGAGCAGTACTTC	CASSFGRQGEQYF
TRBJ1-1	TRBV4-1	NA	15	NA	TGCGCCAGCAGCCAAGTCGCAGGGGCGGGCACTGAAGCTTTCTTT	CASSQVAGAGTEAFF
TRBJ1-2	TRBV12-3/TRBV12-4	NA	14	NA	TGTGCCAGCAGTTCCGGGGGGCGGGTCTATGGCTACACCTTC	CASSSGGRVYGYTF
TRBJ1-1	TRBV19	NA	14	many	TGTGCCAGTAGTATAGTAGGTCTGAACACTGAAGCTTTCTTT	CASSIVGLNTEAFF
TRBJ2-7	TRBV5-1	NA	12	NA	TGCGCCAGCAGACACGACAGCTACGAGCAGTACTTC	CASRHDSYEQYF
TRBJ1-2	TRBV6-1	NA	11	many	TGTGCCAGCAGTCAGGAGGCTGGCTACACCTTC	CASSQEAGYTF
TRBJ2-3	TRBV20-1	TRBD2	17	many	TGCAGTGCTGGGGGGGGAGGGGTAATAACAAGCGGGGATACGCAGTATTTT	CSAGGGGVITSGDTQYF
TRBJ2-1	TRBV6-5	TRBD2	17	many	TGTGCCAGCAGTTACGCTAAGACTAGCGGGGGGGGCACTGAGCAGTTCTTC	CASSYAKTSGGGTEQFF
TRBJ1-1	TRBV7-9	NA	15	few	TGTGCCAGCAGCCCACGAACGATATCAAGGGATGAAGCTTTCTTT	CASSPRTISRDEAFF
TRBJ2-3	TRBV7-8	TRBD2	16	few	TGTGCCAGCAGCTTAGGTGGCGGGGGGGCCACAGATACGCAGTATTTT	CASSLGGGGATDTQYF
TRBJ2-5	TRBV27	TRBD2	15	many	TGTGCCAGCAGTTATCTAGCGGGACTTCAAGAGACCCAGTACTTC	CASSYLAGLQETQYF
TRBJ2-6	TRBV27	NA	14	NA	TGTGCCAGCAGTTCCTTCTCTGGGGCCAACGTCCTGACTTTC	CASSSFSGANVLTF
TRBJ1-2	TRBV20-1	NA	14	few	TGCAGTGCTACCGACAGCGAGGGGAACTATGGCTACACCTTC	CSATDSEGNYGYTF
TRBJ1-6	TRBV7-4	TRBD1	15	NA	TGTGCCAGCAGACCGAACGGGACAGTGTATTCACCCCTCCACTTT	CASRPNGTVYSPLHF
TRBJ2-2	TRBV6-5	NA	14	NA	TGTGCCAGCAGTTACTCGAGTGGCACCGGGGAGCTGTTTTTT	CASSYSSGTGELFF